These 22 T cell receptor beta chains share one sample of origin, sequenced in a study of control samples from healthy donors and cancer patients. Generated by immunoSEQ multiplex PCR, the TCRdb table keeps only in-frame clones and is missing some. Among some 200,000 clones listed, 91% were seen once. What was sequenced was blood. The receptors derive from a woman in her thirties in good health.

V usage is TRBV7-3 and J usage is TRBJ2-1, with 10 bases fitting TRBD2. CDR1 and CDR2 (germline): SGHTA, FQGTGA. Trimming removed 1 base from V and 7 bases from J; junction bases left unmatched: 16. The CDR3 spans 19 residues. The chain's CDR3 is CASSLSGEGTGTSVNEQFF. The CDR3 region has the DNA TGTGCCAGCAGCTTAAGTGGGGAAGGGACCGGGACTAGCGTGAATGAGCAGTTCTTC. The whole variable domain, filled in from reference TRBV7-3 and TRBJ2-1, reads GAGVSQTPSNKVTEKGKYVELRCDPISGHTALYWYRQSLGQGPEFLIYFQGTGAADDSGLPNDRFFAVRPEGSVSTLKIQRTERGDSAVYLCASSLSGEGTGTSVNEQFFGPGTRLTVL.

The J gene is TRBJ1-2, the V gene TRBV11-2; a possible D gene is TRBD1 (5 bases). The CDR3 length is 13 residues. CDR1 is SGHAT, CDR2 FQNNGV, per germline. The germline V and J ends were trimmed by 0 bases and 6 bases, with 8 bases remaining between them. In DNA, the CDR3 is TGTGCCAGCAGCTTAGAGGGGCGAGATGGCTACACCTTC. Protein sequence: CASSLEGRDGYTF. Combining the CDR3 with reference TRBV11-2 and TRBJ1-2 gives the whole variable domain EAGVAQSPRYKIIEKRQSVAFWCNPISGHATLYWYQQILGQGPKLLIQFQNNGVVDDSQLPKDRFSAERLKGVDSTLKIQPAKLEDSAVYLCASSLEGRDGYTFGSGTRLTVV.

This chain connects TRBV7-9 to TRBJ2-7; no firm D call. The CDR3 runs 13 residues. CDR1 is SEHNR and CDR2 is FQNEAQ in the germline V gene (reference sequence). V was clipped by 1 base and J by 5 bases, with 9 bases between them. In nucleotides, the CDR3 is TGTGCCAGCAGCTTAGGTGAACTCAACGAGCAGTACTTC. It is translated as CASSLGELNEQYF.

The chain is built from TRBV11-2 and TRBJ1-6; D call uncertain. V gave up 0 bases and J gave up 7 bases, with 7 bases separating them. From germline, CDR1 is SGHAT and CDR2 FQNNGV. There are 14 residues in the CDR3. DNA of the CDR3: TGTGCCAGCAGCTTAGATAGTCGGAATTCACCCCTCCACTTT. Encoded protein: CASSLDSRNSPLHF. The whole variable domain, remainder taken from reference TRBV11-2 and TRBJ1-6, is EAGVAQSPRYKIIEKRQSVAFWCNPISGHATLYWYQQILGQGPKLLIQFQNNGVVDDSQLPKDRFSAERLKGVDSTLKIQPAKLEDSAVYLCASSLDSRNSPLHFGNGTRLTVT.

This clone is a singleton in its sample. This chain links TRBV10-2 with TRBJ1-2; no clear D. Trimming removed 4 bases from V and 2 bases from J, with 5 bases in between. Germline V gene lookup returns CDR1 WSHSY and CDR2 SAAADI. The length of the CDR3 is 12 residues. CDR3 in DNA: TGCGCCAGCAGTGTACCGAACTATGGCTACACCTTC. The encoded protein is CASSVPNYGYTF.

This clone was picked up a small number of times. CDR3 bases: TGTGCCAGCAGCTCAGGGGGCGGTACTAATGAAAAACTGTTTTTT. Its protein product is CASSSGGGTNEKLFF. The chain employs TRBV13 and TRBJ1-4; 8 bases map to TRBD1. Germline assignment: CDR1 PRHDT and CDR2 FYEKMQ (reference sequence). The CDR3 consists of 15 residues. With V trimmed by 4 bases and J by 2 bases, 3 bases remained unmatched.

The rearrangement uses TRBV4-1 and TRBJ2-2, with TRBD2 matching over 10 bases. The CDR3 sequence is 14 residues long. Germline CDR1 reads MGHRA; CDR2 reads YSYEKL. V was clipped by 6 bases and J by 4 bases; unmatched bases: 2. The CDR3 region is CASRKRGGTGELFF. For the CDR3, the DNA is TGCGCCAGCAGGAAGCGGGGGGGCACCGGGGAGCTGTTTTTT.

The J gene is TRBJ1-4, the V gene TRBV9; a possible D gene is TRBD1 (5 bases). Per the germline V gene, CDR1 is SGDLS and CDR2 is YYNGEE. Trimming cost V 3 bases and J 2 bases, with 8 bases left between them. CDR3 length: 14 amino acids. The CDR3 nucleotides read TGTGCCAGCAGCGGGGGACGGACTAATGAAAAACTGTTTTTT. Its protein is CASSGGRTNEKLFF.

The J gene is TRBJ1-5, the V gene TRBV2, with D unresolved. CDR3 length: 15 residues. Germline V gene sequence: CDR1 SNHLY, CDR2 FYNNEI. Trimming shortened V by 3 bases and J by 3 bases, and 12 bases separated the two germline ends. The CDR3 DNA is TGTGCCAGCAGTGAGGGGTCTGGCATCAATCAGCCCCAGCATTTT. It encodes CASSEGSGINQPQHF.

Comment on this clone: The sample has other DNA sequences that encode this CDR3 too. The gene calls are TRBV12-3 or TRBV12-4 and TRBJ1-1; no clear D gene. The CDR3 extends over 12 amino acids. V was cut by 2 bases and J by 2 bases, with 3 bases left in between. The CDR3 region is CASSLRNTEAFF. CDR3 nucleotides: TGTGCCAGCAGTTTACGTAACACTGAAGCTTTCTTT.

This clone has just one count. V is TRBV19 and J is TRBJ2-3; 10 bases are shared with TRBD1. The CDR3 sequence is 15 residues long. Germline CDR1 reads LNHDA; CDR2 reads SQIVND (reference sequence). Germline trimming cut 7 bases from V and 4 bases from J; bases unmatched to any gene: 8. The DNA for the CDR3 is TGTGCCAGTAATCGGGACAGGGGTTCCCCAGATACGCAGTATTTT. This codes for CASNRDRGSPDTQYF.

The gene calls are TRBV27 and TRBJ1-2; a weak D match, TRBD1 (5 bases). The CDR3 covers 13 residues. The V and J ends lost 0 bases and 7 bases respectively, with 9 bases between them. Germline V lookup: CDR1 MNHEY, CDR2 SMNVEV (reference sequence). The chain's CDR3 is CASSLSGDSGYTF. As DNA, the CDR3 is TGTGCCAGCAGTTTATCAGGGGACTCTGGCTACACCTTC.

V usage is TRBV9 and J usage is TRBJ2-3, with 8 nucleotides matching TRBD1. Germline V gives CDR1 SGDLS, CDR2 YYNGEE. This CDR3 has 15 residues. The junction had 0 bases not matched to a gene; V was cut back by 0 bases and J by 0 bases. The CDR3 region is CASSVGTGSTDTQYF. CDR3 nucleotide sequence: TGTGCCAGCAGCGTAGGGACAGGGAGCACAGATACGCAGTATTTT.

This chain links TRBV2 with TRBJ2-1, with 7 positions matching TRBD2. Germline trimming cut 1 base from V and 6 bases from J; bases unmatched to any gene: 3. This CDR3 contains 14 residues. CDR1 SNHLY and CDR2 FYNNEI come from the germline V gene. CDR3 sequence reads: CASSEVRTSNEQFF. CDR3 DNA: TGTGCCAGCAGTGAAGTTCGGACTAGCAATGAGCAGTTCTTC.

This clone was counted a single time. The gene calls are TRBV19 and TRBJ1-4; 8 positions match TRBD1. This CDR3 region has 15 residues. The V segment lost 5 bases and the J segment 5 bases; nucleotides outside the gene matches: 7. CDR1 is LNHDA, CDR2 SQIVND, per germline (reference sequence). The CDR3 protein is CASSSRTGKNEKLFF. DNA of the CDR3: TGTGCCAGTAGTTCTCGGACAGGGAAGAATGAAAAACTGTTTTTT.

This chain joins TRBV6-4 and TRBJ2-3, with 7 bases aligning to TRBD2. This CDR3 is 14 amino acids long. CDR1 and CDR2 from the germline V gene are MRHNA and SNTAGT. J was trimmed by 4 bases and V by 3 bases; bases with no gene match: 4. The DNA for the CDR3 is TGTGCCAGCAGTGATGCCAGCGGGGCAGATACGCAGTATTTT. Its protein product is CASSDASGADTQYF.

This chain links TRBV11-2 with TRBJ2-5; 9 bases are shared with TRBD2. The germline V gene has CDR1 SGHAT and CDR2 FQNNGV. The J segment lost 2 bases and the V segment lost 4 bases, leaving 2 bases of the junction unmatched. CDR3 length equals 14 residues. CDR3 nucleotides: TGTGCCAGCAGCTCCCTAGCGGGGCAAGAGACCCAGTACTTC. Amino acids: CASSSLAGQETQYF.

The chain joins TRBV5-1 to TRBJ1-1; D gene uncertain. The germline V gene has CDR1 SGHRS and CDR2 YFSETQ. V was clipped by 1 base and J by 3 bases, with 16 bases between them. CDR3 length: 16 residues. This CDR3 is CASSLSFGYGDTEAFF. DNA of the CDR3: TGCGCCAGCAGCTTGTCTTTCGGATACGGGGACACTGAAGCTTTCTTT.

The V call is TRBV3-1 (or the pseudogene TRBV3-2), the J call TRBJ2-5; D remains ambiguous. V was clipped by 4 bases and J by 5 bases, with 14 bases between them. The CDR3 consists of 14 residues. From germline, CDR1 is LGHDT and CDR2 YNNKEL (reference sequence). The CDR3: CASSPLGRAETQYF. The CDR3 DNA sequence: TGTGCCAGCAGCCCCCTGGGAAGGGCTGAGACCCAGTACTTC.

The chain employs TRBV3-1 (or the pseudogene TRBV3-2) and TRBJ1-5; D uncertain. CDR3 length equals 15 residues. Deletions cut 4 bases from V and 0 bases from J, with 10 bases between. CDR1 and CDR2 from the germline V gene are LGHDT and YNNKEL (reference sequence). The CDR3 DNA follows: TGTGCCAGCAGCCCCAGGTCAGGTAGCAATCAGCCCCAGCATTTT. Its translation: CASSPRSGSNQPQHF.

The genes are TRBV6-6 and TRBJ1-6; D is undetermined. Germline V gene lookup returns CDR1 MNHNY and CDR2 SVGAGI (reference sequence). The CDR3 is 13 amino acids. V was trimmed by 3 bases and J by 10 bases, leaving 10 bases between them. Here the CDR3 reads CASSYLGSSPLHF. The DNA for the CDR3 is TGTGCCAGCAGTTATCTGGGATCCTCACCCCTCCACTTT.

The gene calls are TRBV11-2 and TRBJ2-1, with D unclear. CDR1 and CDR2 from the germline V gene are SGHAT and FQNNGV. The CDR3 is 11 residues long. Trimming stripped 5 bases from V and 4 bases from J, with 3 bases between. As DNA, the CDR3 is TGTGCCAGCAGCGGATACAATGAGCAGTTCTTC. Its translation: CASSGYNEQFF.